Presented here are 32 T cell receptor beta chains from one specimen sequenced in a study of memory CD4+ T cells and cytomegalovirus serostatus. The repertoire was sequenced with immunoSEQ multiplex PCR; TCRdb's copy has only in-frame clones and lacks some. Found here are tens of thousands of clones, under 80% of them singletons; the top ten hold more than 0.75%. The sort gate was single viable CD3+CD4+CD8-CD45RO+ cells for memory CD4+ T cells. Sequencing was done on a sample of memory CD4+ T cells from blood. The receptor set was obtained from an adult in good health and CMV-seronegative.

The rearrangement uses TRBV2 and TRBJ1-1; D unresolved. V dropped 1 base and J dropped 4 bases, with 7 bases sitting between them. Germline CDR1 is SNHLY and CDR2 is FYNNEI. The CDR3 sequence is 13 residues long. The CDR3 nucleotides are TGTGCCAGCAGTGAAGAGGGAGTCACTGAAGCTTTCTTT. This gives the protein CASSEEGVTEAFF.

The chain carries TRBV30 and TRBJ2-5; 8 nucleotides align to TRBD2. This CDR3 is built from 17 residues. V was pared by 3 bases and J by 0 bases, with 12 bases of the junction left unmatched. CDR1 and CDR2 (germline): GTSNPN, SVGIG (reference sequence). The CDR3 region is CAWSPPPHSGNQETQYF. Written as DNA, the CDR3 is TGTGCCTGGAGCCCTCCCCCTCATAGCGGGAACCAAGAGACCCAGTACTTC.

CDR3 bases: TGTGCCAGCAGCTTAGGACTAGCGGGGACCTACGAGCAGTACTTC. Amino acids: CASSLGLAGTYEQYF. V is TRBV11-2 and J is TRBJ2-7; 11 bases are a match to TRBD2. This CDR3 has 15 residues. Germline lookup yields CDR1 SGHAT and CDR2 FQNNGV. V gave up 1 base and J gave up 2 bases; unmatched junction bases: 1.

V is TRBV12-5 and J is TRBJ2-5; 7 bases line up with TRBD2. Germline V gene data show CDR1 as LGHNT and CDR2 as FRNRAP. This CDR3 spans 13 amino acids. J was trimmed by 2 bases and V by 8 bases; bases with no gene match: 5. CDR3 DNA sequence: TGTGCTAGTCTCTCTAGCGGACAAGAGACCCAGTACTTC. It specifies CASLSSGQETQYF. The whole variable domain, remainder taken from reference TRBV12-5 and TRBJ2-5, is DARVTQTPRHKVTEMGQEVTMRCQPILGHNTVFWYRQTMMQGLELLAYFRNRAPLDDSGMPKDRFSAEMPDATLATLKIQPSEPRDSAVYFCASLSSGQETQYFGPGTRLLVL.

This clone occurred a few times. This sequence joins TRBV2 and TRBJ1-5; D remains ambiguous. CDR1 and CDR2 (germline): SNHLY, FYNNEI. The CDR3 length is 13 residues. Trimming stripped 8 bases from V and 0 bases from J, with 8 bases between. The CDR3 region has the DNA TGTGCCAGCGGCCCATATAGCAATCAGCCCCAGCATTTT. Amino acids: CASGPYSNQPQHF.

The gene calls are TRBV5-1 and TRBJ1-1; maybe TRBD1 (6 bases). The germline V gene encodes CDR1 SGHRS and CDR2 YFSETQ. This CDR3 contains 15 residues. Deletions cut 1 base from V and 4 bases from J, with 14 bases between. The CDR3 DNA follows: TGCGCCAGCAGCTTGAATGGAGGGGGGGTCACTGAAGCTTTCTTT. Translating it yields CASSLNGGGVTEAFF.

The V call is TRBV30, the J call TRBJ2-1, with 8 nucleotides matching TRBD1. The CDR3 contains 12 residues. Germline CDR1 GTSNPN, CDR2 SVGIG (reference sequence). V gave up 5 bases and J gave up 3 bases; unmatched junction bases: 0. The DNA for the CDR3 is TGTGCCTGGGGGACAGGCTACAATGAGCAGTTCTTC. Its protein is CAWGTGYNEQFF.

DNA for the CDR3: TGCGCCAGCAGCTTGCTACTGGAGGACCAGACACCCCTCCACTTT. Translation: CASSLLLEDQTPLHF. The chain joins TRBV5-1 to TRBJ1-6, with D hard to call. V lost 1 base and J lost 11, with 16 bases in between. This CDR3 contains 15 residues. Germline V gene data show CDR1 as SGHRS and CDR2 as YFSETQ.

The chain couples TRBV5-1 to TRBJ2-1; 7 bases match TRBD2. The CDR3 is made up of 15 amino acids. V gave up 3 bases and J gave up 6 bases; unmatched junction bases: 9. Germline assignment: CDR1 SGHRS and CDR2 YFSETQ. The CDR3 region has the DNA TGCGCCAGCAGCTACAGCGGGACCCGTGCCAATGAGCAGTTCTTC. Its protein is CASSYSGTRANEQFF.

This chain links TRBV27 with TRBJ1-1, with 10 positions matching TRBD1. This CDR3 has 14 amino acids. From germline, CDR1 is MNHEY and CDR2 SMNVEV (reference sequence). Germline trimming cut 4 bases from V and 6 bases from J; bases unmatched to any gene: 5. The CDR3 region has the DNA TGTGCCAGCAGTTCGGACAGGGGGGCGGCTGAAGCTTTCTTT. The encoded protein is CASSSDRGAAEAFF.

The V gene is TRBV5-1, the J gene TRBJ1-1; D gene ambiguous. The CDR3 spans 13 residues. Germline lookup yields CDR1 SGHRS and CDR2 YFSETQ. V lost 4 bases and J lost 5, with 12 bases in between. The CDR3 DNA follows: TGCGCCAGCAGCGCTAGGGTTCGGACTGAAGCTTTCTTT. It yields the protein CASSARVRTEAFF.

The chain employs TRBV9 and TRBJ2-5, with 11 bases identical to TRBD1. Germline V gene sequence: CDR1 SGDLS, CDR2 YYNGEE. CDR3 size: 14 residues. With V trimmed by 2 bases and J by 6 bases, 3 bases remained unmatched. CDR3 region: CASSVGQGAKTQYF. CDR3 DNA sequence: TGTGCCAGCAGCGTTGGACAGGGGGCAAAGACCCAGTACTTC.

The chain recombines TRBV4-1 with TRBJ2-1; no definite D call. Trimming took off 0 bases at V and 1 base at J, with 7 bases between the two ends. The CDR3 runs 15 residues. CDR1 and CDR2 from the germline V gene are MGHRA and YSYEKL. This CDR3 reads CASSQEEGSYNEQFF. CDR3 in DNA: TGCGCCAGCAGCCAAGAGGAAGGGTCCTACAATGAGCAGTTCTTC.

The rearrangement joins TRBV11-3 to TRBJ1-6, with a weak D call TRBD1 (5 bases). V was shortened by 5 bases and J by 10 bases, with 15 bases between the two germline ends. Germline loops: CDR1 SGHNT, CDR2 YENEEA. The CDR3 has 14 amino acids. The CDR3 is CASSRGGRGSPLHF. Written as DNA, the CDR3 is TGTGCCAGCAGCCGCGGCGGGAGGGGCTCACCCCTCCACTTT.

The V gene is TRBV4-1, the J gene TRBJ2-1; the D gene is possibly TRBD2 (7 bases). Looked up from germline, CDR1 is MGHRA and CDR2 is YSYEKL. The CDR3 has 16 residues. Trimming removed 1 base from V and 8 bases from J, with 18 bases in between. CDR3 coding DNA: TGCGCCAGCAGCCAAGTAGGGGGGGGGCGACGCTATGAGCAGTTCTTC. Translating gives CASSQVGGGRRYEQFF.

The chain is built from TRBV4-2 and TRBJ2-3, with 7 bases identical to TRBD2. With V trimmed by 0 bases and J by 5 bases, 11 bases remained unmatched. The CDR3 consists of 17 residues. Germline V gene sequence: CDR1 LGHNA, CDR2 YNFKEQ. In DNA, the CDR3 is TGTGCCAGCAGCCAAGATAACGGGAGGTCGGGGGGAGATACGCAGTATTTT. Amino acids: CASSQDNGRSGGDTQYF.

The J gene is TRBJ1-4, the V gene TRBV7-9, with 10 bases lining up with TRBD1. The CDR3 covers 15 residues. Germline CDR1 reads SEHNR; CDR2 reads FQNEAQ (reference sequence). The V segment lost 6 bases and the J segment 6 bases; nucleotides outside the gene matches: 7. In DNA form, the CDR3 reads TGTGCCAGCAGATCCGACAGGGGGCTTGATGAAAAACTGTTTTTT. This encodes CASRSDRGLDEKLFF.

The count of this clone is one. This sequence joins TRBV9 and TRBJ2-2; the D gene could be TRBD1 or TRBD2 (5 bases each). V was clipped by 3 bases and J by 6 bases, with 12 bases between them. CDR1 SGDLS and CDR2 YYNGEE come from the germline V gene. The length of the CDR3 is 14 residues. The CDR3 sequence is CASSGRGDAGELFF. The CDR3 nucleotides are TGTGCCAGCAGCGGAAGAGGGGATGCCGGGGAGCTGTTTTTT.

The chain is built from TRBV5-1 and TRBJ1-2, with D tentatively TRBD1 (5 bases). In germline, CDR1 is SGHRS, CDR2 YFSETQ. Between the trimmed V and J ends, which lost 4 bases and 4 bases, there was a span of 17 bases. This CDR3 is built from 15 residues. CDR3 nucleotides: TGCGCCAGCAGCCTAGGGGACCGCAATCTCTATGGCTACACCTTC. Translating gives CASSLGDRNLYGYTF.

This clone was seen a handful of times. This rearrangement joins TRBV5-1 to TRBJ2-1; 10 bases fit TRBD2. The CDR3 totals 15 residues. CDR1 is SGHRS and CDR2 is YFSETQ in the germline V gene. V gave up 3 bases and J gave up 0 bases; unmatched junction bases: 0. CDR3: CASSSSGSSYNEQFF. The CDR3 DNA reads as TGCGCCAGCAGCTCTAGCGGGAGCTCCTACAATGAGCAGTTCTTC.

The chain carries TRBV2 and TRBJ1-5, with 7 positions matching TRBD1. J lost 2 bases, V lost 6 bases, and 7 bases had no gene match. The CDR3 length is 15 residues. From germline, CDR1 is SNHLY and CDR2 FYNNEI. The CDR3 DNA follows: TGTGCCAGCAGGGGGGATGGACAGGGCAATCAGCCCCAGCATTTT. It specifies CASRGDGQGNQPQHF. The entire variable domain, with the rest obtained from reference TRBV2 and TRBJ1-5, is as follows: EPEVTQTPSHQVTQMGQEVILRCVPISNHLYFYWYRQILGQKVEFLVSFYNNEISEKSEIFDDQFSVERPDGSNFTLKIRSTKLEDSAMYFCASRGDGQGNQPQHFGDGTRLSIL.

This chain joins TRBV28 and TRBJ2-5, with D possibly matching TRBD2 (5 bases). Deletions cut 10 bases from V and 7 bases from J, with 13 bases between. Germline loops: CDR1 MDHEN, CDR2 SYDVKM. CDR3 length: 11 amino acids. DNA for the CDR3: TGTGCCACCGGAGTTGGAGGGACCCAGTACTTC. Translating it yields CATGVGGTQYF.

The CDR3 sequence: CASSWGLAPETQYF. The CDR3 bases are TGCGCCAGCAGCTGGGGACTAGCCCCAGAGACCCAGTACTTC. The chain recombines TRBV5-1 with TRBJ2-5, with 9 bases aligning to TRBD2. V shed 3 bases and J 4 bases; nucleotides not matched to a gene: 4. CDR1 and CDR2 from the germline V gene are SGHRS and YFSETQ. The CDR3 totals 14 residues. Looking up the rest from reference TRBV5-1 and TRBJ2-5 gives the full variable domain: KAGVTQTPRYLIKTRGQQVTLSCSPISGHRSVSWYQQTPGQGLQFLFEYFSETQRNKGNFPGRFSGRQFSNSRSEMNVSTLELGDSALYLCASSWGLAPETQYFGPGTRLLVL.

In nucleotides, the CDR3 is TGTGCCAGCAGTGCGCCGGGGCCAGGTCACAATGAGCAGTTCTTC. Protein sequence: CASSAPGPGHNEQFF. This sequence joins TRBV25-1 and TRBJ2-1; D is tentatively TRBD1 or TRBD2 (5 bases each). This CDR3 is built from 15 residues. Per the germline V gene, CDR1 is MGHDK and CDR2 is SYGVNS. V was trimmed by 4 bases and J by 5 bases, leaving 15 bases between them. Drawing the rest from reference TRBV25-1 and TRBJ2-1, the complete variable domain is EADIYQTPRYLVIGTGKKITLECSQTMGHDKMYWYQQDPGMELHLIHYSYGVNSTEKGDLSSESTVSRIRTEHFPLTLESARPSHTSQYLCASSAPGPGHNEQFFGPGTRLTVL.

The chain links TRBV7-9 to TRBJ2-2; 7 bases align to TRBD1. V shed 7 bases, J shed 7 bases, and the junction held 15 bases outside the gene matches. Germline V gene lookup returns CDR1 SEHNR and CDR2 FQNEAQ (reference sequence). CDR3 length equals 16 residues. This chain's CDR3 is CASIKGAPTDVGELFF. CDR3 in DNA: TGTGCCAGCATCAAGGGGGCCCCCACCGACGTCGGGGAGCTGTTTTTT.

This chain connects TRBV14 to TRBJ2-3, with 8 bases identical to TRBD2. This CDR3 region has 17 residues. V gave up 1 base and J gave up 5 bases; unmatched junction bases: 11. Germline-derived CDR1 and CDR2 are SGHDN and FVKESK. The chain's CDR3 is CASSQVPLGLAVDTQYF. For the CDR3, the DNA is TGTGCCAGCAGCCAAGTTCCTTTAGGACTAGCAGTAGATACGCAGTATTTT.

As to this clone: The junction departs from the called germline gene at one end, perhaps through a read error. The V and J genes are TRBV5-4 and TRBJ2-4; D perhaps matches TRBD2 (6 bases). The CDR3 is 14 amino acids. Germline values: CDR1 SGHNT, CDR2 YYREEE (reference sequence). The DNA of the CDR3 is TGTGTCAGCAGCCTAGCTCTGGAGGGAAACATTCAGTACTTC. It encodes CVSSLALEGNIQYF. The complete variable domain, with remaining parts taken from reference TRBV5-4 and TRBJ2-4, reads ETGVTQSPTHLIKTRGQQVTLRCSSQSGHNTVSWYQQALGQGPQFIFQYYREEENGRGNFPPRFSGLQFPNYSSELNVNALELDDSALYLCVSSLALEGNIQYFGAGTRLSVL.

This clone turned up a few times. The J gene is TRBJ1-3, the V gene TRBV19; the D is unclear. Per germline, CDR1 LNHDA and CDR2 SQIVND (reference sequence). There are 15 residues in the CDR3. Trimming took 1 base from V and 8 from J, leaving 15 bases between them. This CDR3 reads CASSIGRSTGDTIYF. Here the CDR3 DNA reads TGTGCCAGTAGTATAGGGCGCTCAACGGGAGACACCATATATTTT.

The chain recombines TRBV6-1 with TRBJ1-5, with TRBD1 matching over 8 bases. Per germline, CDR1 MNHNS and CDR2 SASEGT. V trimming: 6 bases; J trimming: 5 bases; junction bases outside the gene matches: 3. The CDR3 spans 13 residues. The chain's CDR3 is CASRTQGDQPQHF. In nucleotides, the CDR3 is TGTGCCAGCAGGACACAGGGGGATCAGCCCCAGCATTTT.

This sequence joins TRBV7-9 and TRBJ2-7; TRBD2 aligns across 8 bases. Germline assignment: CDR1 SEHNR and CDR2 FQNEAQ (reference sequence). The CDR3 totals 13 residues. Trimming removed 10 bases from V and 3 bases from J; junction bases left unmatched: 8. The CDR3 region is CATASGRSYEQYF. CDR3 bases: TGTGCCACCGCGAGCGGGAGAAGCTACGAGCAGTACTTC.

This clone was observed a few times. The CDR3 DNA is TGTGCCTGGAGTGGCGGGGGCGTTCGTCATTCACCCCTCCACTTT. Translating gives CAWSGGGVRHSPLHF. The chain employs TRBV30 and TRBJ1-6; maybe TRBD1 (6 bases). CDR1 and CDR2 from the germline V gene are GTSNPN and SVGIG (reference sequence). V lost 1 base and J 8 bases, leaving 15 bases between the germline ends. The CDR3 length is 15 residues.

This clone has only a few counts. The genes are TRBV7-9 and TRBJ1-4; D remains ambiguous. V lost 1 base and J lost 9, with 6 bases in between. Germline loops: CDR1 SEHNR, CDR2 FQNEAQ (reference sequence). CDR3 length equals 12 residues. The CDR3 nucleotides read TGTGCCAGCAGCTTAGGAGGGCAAAAACTGTTTTTT. This gives the protein CASSLGGQKLFF.